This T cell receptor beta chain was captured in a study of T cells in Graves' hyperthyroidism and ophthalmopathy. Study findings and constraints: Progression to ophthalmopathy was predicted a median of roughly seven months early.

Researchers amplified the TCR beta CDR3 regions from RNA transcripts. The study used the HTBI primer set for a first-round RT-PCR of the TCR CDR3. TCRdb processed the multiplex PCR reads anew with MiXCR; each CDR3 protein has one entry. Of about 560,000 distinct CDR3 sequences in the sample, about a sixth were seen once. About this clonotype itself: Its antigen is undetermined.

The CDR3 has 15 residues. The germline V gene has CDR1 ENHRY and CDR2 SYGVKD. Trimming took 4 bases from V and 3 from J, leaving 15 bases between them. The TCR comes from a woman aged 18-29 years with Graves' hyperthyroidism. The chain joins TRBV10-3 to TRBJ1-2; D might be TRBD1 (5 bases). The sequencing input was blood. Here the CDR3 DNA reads TGTGCCATCAGTGTAAGGCAGGGAGGTGACTATGGCTACACCTTC. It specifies CAISVRQGGDYGYTF.